The present T cell receptor beta chain was sequenced within a study of blood T cell repertoires in COVID-19. At the level of the study: Sources were T cells, B-cell-depleted T cells, or PBMCs; the material itself was cDNA or gDNA.

Germline assignment: CDR1 SGHTA and CDR2 FQGNSA. The CDR3 length is 16 residues. V lost 1 base to trimming and J lost 8 bases; unmatched junction nucleotides: 7. Original data processing: Nucleated cell counts were estimated from reference gene primer amplification. This table comes from immunoSEQ multiplex PCR, and its TCRdb copy is limited to in-frame clones, with some not included. That table gives V, J and clone size, and the DNA gave D and trimming. The sample yields 200,000 to 250,000 clones, roughly four fifths seen once. The TCR originated in a woman in her fifties or sixties who had recovered from COVID-19. Material: PBMCs or T cells enriched from blood (not recorded which). The J gene is TRBJ1-4, the V gene TRBV7-2; TRBD1 aligns across 10 bases. Written as DNA, the CDR3 is TGTGCCAGCAGCTTAGGACAGGGGGCGCTCTTAGAAAAACTGTTTTTT. Translation: CASSLGQGALLEKLFF.